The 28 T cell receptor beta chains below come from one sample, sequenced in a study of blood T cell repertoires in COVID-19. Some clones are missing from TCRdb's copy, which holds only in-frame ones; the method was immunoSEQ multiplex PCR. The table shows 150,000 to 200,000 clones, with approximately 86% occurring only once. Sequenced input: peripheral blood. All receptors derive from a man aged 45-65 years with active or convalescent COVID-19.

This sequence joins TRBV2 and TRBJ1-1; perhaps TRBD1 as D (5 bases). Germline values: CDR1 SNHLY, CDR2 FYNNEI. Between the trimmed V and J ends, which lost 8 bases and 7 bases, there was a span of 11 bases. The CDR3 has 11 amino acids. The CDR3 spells CASEDTNEAFF. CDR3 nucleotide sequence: TGTGCCAGCGAGGACACGAATGAAGCTTTCTTT.

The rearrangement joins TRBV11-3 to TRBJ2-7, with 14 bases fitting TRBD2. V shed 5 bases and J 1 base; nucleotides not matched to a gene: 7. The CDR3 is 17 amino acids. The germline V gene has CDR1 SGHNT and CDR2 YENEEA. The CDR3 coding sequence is TGTGCCAGCAGCGGAAGAGGGACTAGCGGGGGATCCTACGAGCAGTACTTC. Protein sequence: CASSGRGTSGGSYEQYF.

CDR3 in DNA: TGCGCCAGCAGCCAAGGGACTAGCGGGGGAGTCGAGACCCAGTACTTC. This encodes CASSQGTSGGVETQYF. The J gene is TRBJ2-5, the V gene TRBV4-1, with TRBD2 identical over 13 bases. The CDR3 length is 16 residues. V gave up 1 base and J gave up 5 bases; unmatched junction bases: 4. Germline V CDR1 and CDR2: MGHRA, YSYEKL.

The DNA for the CDR3 is TGTGCCAGCAGCCTAACACAGGGGGTCCTCAATCAGCCCCAGCATTTT. It is translated as CASSLTQGVLNQPQHF. The V call is TRBV6-2 or TRBV6-3, the J call TRBJ1-5, with 8 bases fitting TRBD1. The ends lost 6 bases at V and 3 bases at J; junction bases unmatched: 10. This CDR3 is built from 16 residues. From germline, CDR1 is MNHEY and CDR2 SVGEGT.

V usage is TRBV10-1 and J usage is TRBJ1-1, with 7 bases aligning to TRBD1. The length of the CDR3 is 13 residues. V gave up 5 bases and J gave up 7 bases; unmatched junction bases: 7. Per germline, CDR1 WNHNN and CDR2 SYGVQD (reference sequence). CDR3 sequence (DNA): TGCGCCAGCAGTACCCCCGACAGGGTTGAAGCTTTCTTT. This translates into CASSTPDRVEAFF.

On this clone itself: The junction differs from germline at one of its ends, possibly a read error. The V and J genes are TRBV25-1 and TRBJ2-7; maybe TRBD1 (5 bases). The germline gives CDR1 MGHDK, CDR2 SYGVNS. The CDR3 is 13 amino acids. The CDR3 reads CASSLQGTYDQYF. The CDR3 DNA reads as TGTGCCAGCAGTCTGCAGGGCACCTACGATCAGTACTTC.

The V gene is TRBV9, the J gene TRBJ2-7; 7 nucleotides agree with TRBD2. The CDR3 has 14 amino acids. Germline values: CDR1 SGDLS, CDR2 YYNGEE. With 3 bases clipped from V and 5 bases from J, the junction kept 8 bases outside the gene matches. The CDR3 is CASSGSRAGHEQYF. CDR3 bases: TGTGCCAGCAGCGGATCTAGAGCGGGGCACGAGCAGTACTTC.

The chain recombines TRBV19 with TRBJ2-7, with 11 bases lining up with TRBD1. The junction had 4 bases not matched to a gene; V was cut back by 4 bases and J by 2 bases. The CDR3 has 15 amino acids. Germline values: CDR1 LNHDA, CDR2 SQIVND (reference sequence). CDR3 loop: CASSTGQGGPYEQYF. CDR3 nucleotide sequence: TGTGCCAGTAGTACGGGACAGGGGGGCCCCTACGAGCAGTACTTC.

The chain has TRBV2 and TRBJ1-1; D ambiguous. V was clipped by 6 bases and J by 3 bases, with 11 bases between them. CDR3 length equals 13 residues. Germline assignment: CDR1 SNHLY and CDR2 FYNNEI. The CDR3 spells CASRQAWDTEAFF. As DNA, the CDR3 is TGTGCCAGCAGGCAGGCCTGGGACACTGAAGCTTTCTTT.

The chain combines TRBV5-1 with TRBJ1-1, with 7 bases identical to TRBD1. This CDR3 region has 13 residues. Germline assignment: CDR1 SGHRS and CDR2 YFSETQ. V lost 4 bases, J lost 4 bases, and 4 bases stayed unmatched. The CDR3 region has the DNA TGCGCCAGCAGCACACAGGGGCGCACTGAAGCTTTCTTT. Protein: CASSTQGRTEAFF.

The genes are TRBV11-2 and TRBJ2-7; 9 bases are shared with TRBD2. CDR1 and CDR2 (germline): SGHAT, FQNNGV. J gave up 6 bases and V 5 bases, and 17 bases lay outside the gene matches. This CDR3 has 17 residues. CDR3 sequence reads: CASSPPLTGTSYREQYF. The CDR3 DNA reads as TGTGCCAGCAGCCCCCCCTTAACCGGGACTAGCTATCGCGAGCAGTACTTC.

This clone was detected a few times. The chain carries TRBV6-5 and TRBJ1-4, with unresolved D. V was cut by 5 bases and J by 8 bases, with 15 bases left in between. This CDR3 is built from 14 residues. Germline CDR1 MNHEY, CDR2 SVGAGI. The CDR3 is CASSTDGLNEKLFF. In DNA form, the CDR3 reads TGTGCCAGCAGTACGGACGGACTCAACGAAAAACTGTTTTTT.

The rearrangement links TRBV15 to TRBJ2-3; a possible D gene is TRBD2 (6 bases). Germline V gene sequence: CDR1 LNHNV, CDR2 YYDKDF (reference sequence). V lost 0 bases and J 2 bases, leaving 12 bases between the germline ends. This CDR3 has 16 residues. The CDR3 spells CATSRDFGTYTDTQYF. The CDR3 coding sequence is TGTGCCACCAGCAGAGATTTCGGGACTTACACAGATACGCAGTATTTT.

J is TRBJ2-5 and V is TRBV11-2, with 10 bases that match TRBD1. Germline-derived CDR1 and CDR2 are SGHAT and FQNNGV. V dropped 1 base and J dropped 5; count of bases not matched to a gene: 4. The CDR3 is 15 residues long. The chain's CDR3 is CASSLVGTGDETQYF. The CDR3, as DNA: TGTGCCAGCAGCTTAGTGGGGACAGGGGATGAGACCCAGTACTTC.

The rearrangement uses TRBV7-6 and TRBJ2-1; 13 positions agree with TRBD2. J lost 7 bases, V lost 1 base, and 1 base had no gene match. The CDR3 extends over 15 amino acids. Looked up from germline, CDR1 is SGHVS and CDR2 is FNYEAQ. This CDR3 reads CASSLETSGGNEQFF. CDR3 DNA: TGTGCCAGCAGCTTAGAGACTAGCGGGGGGAATGAGCAGTTCTTC.

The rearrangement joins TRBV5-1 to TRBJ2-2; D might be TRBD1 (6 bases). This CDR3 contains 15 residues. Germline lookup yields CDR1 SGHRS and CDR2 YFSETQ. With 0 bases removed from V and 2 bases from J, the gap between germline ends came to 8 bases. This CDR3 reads CASSLVQGNTGELFF. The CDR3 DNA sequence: TGCGCCAGCAGCTTGGTACAGGGTAACACCGGGGAGCTGTTTTTT.

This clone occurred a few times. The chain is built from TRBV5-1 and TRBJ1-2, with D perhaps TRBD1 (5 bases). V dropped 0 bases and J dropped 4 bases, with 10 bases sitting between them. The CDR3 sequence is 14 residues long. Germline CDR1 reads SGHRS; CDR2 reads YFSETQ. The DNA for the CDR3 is TGCGCCAGCAGCTTGGGACAGAGTACCTATGGCTACACCTTC. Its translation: CASSLGQSTYGYTF.

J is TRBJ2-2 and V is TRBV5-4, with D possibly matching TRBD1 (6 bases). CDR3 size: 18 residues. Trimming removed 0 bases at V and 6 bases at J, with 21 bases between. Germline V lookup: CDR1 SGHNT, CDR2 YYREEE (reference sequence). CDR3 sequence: CASSLVSLGPSGAGELFF. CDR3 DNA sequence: TGTGCCAGCAGCTTGGTGTCGCTTGGGCCCTCAGGGGCCGGGGAGCTGTTTTTT.

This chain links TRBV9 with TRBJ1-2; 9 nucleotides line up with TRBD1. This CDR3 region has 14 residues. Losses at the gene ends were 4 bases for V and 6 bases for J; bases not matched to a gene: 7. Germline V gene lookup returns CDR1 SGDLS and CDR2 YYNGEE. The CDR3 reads CASSRTGGLDGYTF. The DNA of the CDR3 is TGTGCCAGCAGCCGTACAGGGGGCCTCGATGGCTACACCTTC. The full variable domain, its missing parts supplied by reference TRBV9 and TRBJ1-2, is DSGVTQTPKHLITATGQRVTLRCSPRSGDLSVYWYQQSLDQGLQFLIQYYNGEERAKGNILERFSAQQFPDLHSELNLSSLELGDSALYFCASSRTGGLDGYTFGSGTRLTVV.

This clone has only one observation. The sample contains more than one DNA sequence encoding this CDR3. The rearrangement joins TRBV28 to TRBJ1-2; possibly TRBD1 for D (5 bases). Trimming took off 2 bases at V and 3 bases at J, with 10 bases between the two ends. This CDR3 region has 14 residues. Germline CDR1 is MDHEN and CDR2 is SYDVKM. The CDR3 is CASSLGRGDYGYTF. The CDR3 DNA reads TGTGCCAGCAGTTTAGGGCGGGGGGACTATGGCTACACCTTC.

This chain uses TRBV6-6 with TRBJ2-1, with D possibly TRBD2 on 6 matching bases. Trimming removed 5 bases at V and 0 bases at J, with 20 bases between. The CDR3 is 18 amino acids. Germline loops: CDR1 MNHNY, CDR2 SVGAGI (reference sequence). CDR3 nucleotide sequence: TGTGCCAGCAGTCGTAGGGGAGGCTACTCGAGCTCCTACAATGAGCAGTTCTTC. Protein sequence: CASSRRGGYSSSYNEQFF.

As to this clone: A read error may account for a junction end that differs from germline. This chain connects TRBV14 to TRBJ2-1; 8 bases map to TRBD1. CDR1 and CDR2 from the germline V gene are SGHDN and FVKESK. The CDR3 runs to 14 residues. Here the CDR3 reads CASSQVLGTGQLIF. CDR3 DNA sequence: TGTGCCAGCAGCCAAGTTCTGGGGACAGGTCAATTGATCTTC.

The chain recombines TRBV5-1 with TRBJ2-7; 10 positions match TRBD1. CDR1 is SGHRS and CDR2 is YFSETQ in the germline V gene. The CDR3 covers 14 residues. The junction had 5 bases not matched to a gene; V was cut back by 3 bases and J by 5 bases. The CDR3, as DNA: TGCGCCAGCAGCTCGGGACAGGGGAAAGACGAGCAGTACTTC. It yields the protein CASSSGQGKDEQYF.

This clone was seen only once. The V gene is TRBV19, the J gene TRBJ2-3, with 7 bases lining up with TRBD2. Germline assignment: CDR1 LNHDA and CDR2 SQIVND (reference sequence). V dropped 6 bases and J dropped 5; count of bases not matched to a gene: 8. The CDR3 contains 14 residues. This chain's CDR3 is CASRDLRGIDTQYF. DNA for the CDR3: TGTGCCAGTAGGGATTTGCGGGGGATAGATACGCAGTATTTT.

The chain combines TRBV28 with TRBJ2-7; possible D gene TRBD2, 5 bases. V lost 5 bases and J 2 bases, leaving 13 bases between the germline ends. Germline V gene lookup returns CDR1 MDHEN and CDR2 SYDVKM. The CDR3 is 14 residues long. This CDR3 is CASSLRRPPYEQYF. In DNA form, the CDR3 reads TGTGCCAGCAGTCTCCGGAGGCCCCCCTACGAGCAGTACTTC.

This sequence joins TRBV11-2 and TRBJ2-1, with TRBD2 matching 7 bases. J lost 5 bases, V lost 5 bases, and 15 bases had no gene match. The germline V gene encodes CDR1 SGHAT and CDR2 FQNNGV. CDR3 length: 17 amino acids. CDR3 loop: CASSLSLWTSLNNEQFF. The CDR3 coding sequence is TGTGCCAGCAGCCTATCCCTCTGGACTAGTCTGAACAATGAGCAGTTCTTC.

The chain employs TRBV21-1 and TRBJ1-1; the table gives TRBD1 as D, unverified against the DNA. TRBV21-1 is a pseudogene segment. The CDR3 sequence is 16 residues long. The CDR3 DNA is TGTGCCAGCAGCGAAACAGGGGGCGCTTGTAACACTGAAGCTTTCTTT. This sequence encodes CASSETGGACNTEAFF.

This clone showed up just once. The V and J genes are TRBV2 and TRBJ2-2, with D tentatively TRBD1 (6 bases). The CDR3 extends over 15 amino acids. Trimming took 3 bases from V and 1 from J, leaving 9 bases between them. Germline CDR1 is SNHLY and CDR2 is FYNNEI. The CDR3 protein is CASSDRGVNTGELFF. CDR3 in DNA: TGTGCCAGCAGTGACAGGGGCGTGAACACCGGGGAGCTGTTTTTT.